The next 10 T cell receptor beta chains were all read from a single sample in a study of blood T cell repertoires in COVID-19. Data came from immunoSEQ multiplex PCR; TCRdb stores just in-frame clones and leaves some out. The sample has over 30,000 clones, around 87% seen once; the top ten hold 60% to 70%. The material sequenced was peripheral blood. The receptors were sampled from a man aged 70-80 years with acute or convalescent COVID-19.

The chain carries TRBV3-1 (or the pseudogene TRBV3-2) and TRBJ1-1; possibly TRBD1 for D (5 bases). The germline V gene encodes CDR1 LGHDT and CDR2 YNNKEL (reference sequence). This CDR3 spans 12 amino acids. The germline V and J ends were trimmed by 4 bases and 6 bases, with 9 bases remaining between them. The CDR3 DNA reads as TGTGCCAGCAGCCTTGGAGGGGCTGAAGCTTTCTTT. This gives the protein CASSLGGAEAFF.

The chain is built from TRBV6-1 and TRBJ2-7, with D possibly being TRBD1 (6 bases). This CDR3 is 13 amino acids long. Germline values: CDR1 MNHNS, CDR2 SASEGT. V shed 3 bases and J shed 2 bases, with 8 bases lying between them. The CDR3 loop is CASSDDRTYEQYF. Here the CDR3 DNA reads TGTGCCAGCAGTGACGACAGGACCTACGAGCAGTACTTC.

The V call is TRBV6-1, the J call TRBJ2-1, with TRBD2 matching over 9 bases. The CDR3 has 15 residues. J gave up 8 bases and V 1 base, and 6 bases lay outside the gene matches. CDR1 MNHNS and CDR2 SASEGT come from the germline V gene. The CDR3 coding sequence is TGTGCCAGCAGTGAAGGCTTAGCGGGAGTAGATGAGCAGTTCTTC. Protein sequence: CASSEGLAGVDEQFF.

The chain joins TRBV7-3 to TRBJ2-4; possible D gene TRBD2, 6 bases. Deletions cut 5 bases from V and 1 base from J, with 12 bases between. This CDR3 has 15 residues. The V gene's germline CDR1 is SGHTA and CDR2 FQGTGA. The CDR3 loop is CASSDLRGAKNIQYF. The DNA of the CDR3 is TGTGCCAGCAGCGATCTTCGGGGGGCCAAAAACATTCAGTACTTC.

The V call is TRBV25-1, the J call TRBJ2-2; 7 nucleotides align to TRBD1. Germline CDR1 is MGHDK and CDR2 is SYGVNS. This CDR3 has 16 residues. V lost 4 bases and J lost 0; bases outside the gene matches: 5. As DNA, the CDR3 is TGTGCCAGCAGTGTGACCGGGACAGCGAACACCGGGGAGCTGTTTTTT. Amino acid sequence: CASSVTGTANTGELFF. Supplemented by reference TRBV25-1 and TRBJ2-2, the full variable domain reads EADIYQTPRYLVIGTGKKITLECSQTMGHDKMYWYQQDPGMELHLIHYSYGVNSTEKGDLSSESTVSRIRTEHFPLTLESARPSHTSQYLCASSVTGTANTGELFFGEGSRLTVL.

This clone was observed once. The CDR3 nucleotides read TGTGCCACCAGTGATTCCAGGGGCGCAGATACGCAGTATTTT. Translated: CATSDSRGADTQYF. The chain links TRBV24-1 to TRBJ2-3, with D possibly being TRBD1 (6 bases). Germline V lookup: CDR1 KGHDR, CDR2 SFDVKD. The V end lost 2 bases, the J end lost 4 bases, and 9 bases lay between the germline ends. The CDR3 spans 14 residues.

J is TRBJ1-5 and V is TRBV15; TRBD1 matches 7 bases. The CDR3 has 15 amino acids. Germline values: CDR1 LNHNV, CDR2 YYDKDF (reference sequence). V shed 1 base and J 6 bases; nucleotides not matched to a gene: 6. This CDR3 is CATSRVTGVAQPQHF. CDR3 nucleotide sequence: TGTGCCACCAGCAGAGTAACAGGGGTGGCTCAGCCCCAGCATTTT.

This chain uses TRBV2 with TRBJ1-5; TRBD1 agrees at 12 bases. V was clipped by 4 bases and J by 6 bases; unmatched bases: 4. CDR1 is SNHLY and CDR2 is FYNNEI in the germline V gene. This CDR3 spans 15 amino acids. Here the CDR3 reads CASSGGTGGGQPQHF. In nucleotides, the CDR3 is TGTGCCAGCAGTGGAGGGACAGGGGGCGGTCAGCCCCAGCATTTT.

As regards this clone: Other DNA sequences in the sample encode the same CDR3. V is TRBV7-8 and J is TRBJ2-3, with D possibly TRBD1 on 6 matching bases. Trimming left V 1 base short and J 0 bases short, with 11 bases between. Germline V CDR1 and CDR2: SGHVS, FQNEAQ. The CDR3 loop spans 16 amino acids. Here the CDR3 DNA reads TGTGCCAGCAGCTTAGTGACAGGCGGGAGCACAGATACGCAGTATTTT. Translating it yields CASSLVTGGSTDTQYF.

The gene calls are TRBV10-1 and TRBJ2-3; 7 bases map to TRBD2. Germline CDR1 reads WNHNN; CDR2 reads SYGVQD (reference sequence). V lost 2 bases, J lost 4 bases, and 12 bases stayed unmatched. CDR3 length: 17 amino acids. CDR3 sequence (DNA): TGCGCCAGCAGTGAGAATTTTGGCATGGGGGGGGCAGATACGCAGTATTTT. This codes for CASSENFGMGGADTQYF.